The 18 T cell receptor beta chains below come from one sample, sequenced in a study of cytomegalovirus exposure and HLA in healthy donors. The PCR employed 60 Vbeta primers together with 13 Jbeta primers. Here immunoSEQ multiplex PCR was the method, and the copy in TCRdb shows in-frame clones only, minus some. The data show tens of thousands of clones, around four fifths seen once. The sample taken for sequencing was PBMCs. Every receptor here comes from a man aged 40-55 years in good health and CMV-seronegative.

V is TRBV6-1 and J is TRBJ2-5, with TRBD2 as a possible D gene (7 bases). Germline V gives CDR1 MNHNS, CDR2 SASEGT. V was pared by 6 bases and J by 5 bases, with 19 bases between. This CDR3 is 15 amino acids long. This CDR3 reads CASRGGALGGETQYF. The CDR3 DNA reads as TGTGCCAGCAGGGGGGGGGCTCTCGGAGGGGAGACCCAGTACTTC.

V usage is TRBV6-1 and J usage is TRBJ2-1; 12 nucleotides line up with TRBD1. The CDR3 sequence is 15 residues long. Unmatched junction bases numbered 3, after V lost 7 bases and J lost 2 bases. CDR1 MNHNS and CDR2 SASEGT come from the germline V gene. CDR3 bases: TGTGCCAGCATTGGGACAGGGGGCCCCTACAATGAGCAGTTCTTC. Encoded protein: CASIGTGGPYNEQFF.

This clone was seen a single time. The gene calls are TRBV4-1 and TRBJ2-7; 7 bases line up with TRBD1. This CDR3 spans 17 amino acids. CDR1 is MGHRA, CDR2 YSYEKL, per germline. J was trimmed by 2 bases and V by 0 bases; bases with no gene match: 10. CDR3 DNA sequence: TGCGCCAGCAGCCAAGAAGAGGACAGGTACTCGGCCTACGAGCAGTACTTC. It translates to CASSQEEDRYSAYEQYF.

This chain links TRBV5-1 with TRBJ1-1; no clear D. V lost 3 bases and J 1 base, leaving 10 bases between the germline ends. Germline V gene data show CDR1 as SGHRS and CDR2 as YFSETQ. The CDR3 runs 14 residues. The CDR3: CASSWEAGNTEAFF. CDR3 DNA: TGCGCCAGCAGCTGGGAGGCGGGGAACACTGAAGCTTTCTTT.

The V gene is TRBV27, the J gene TRBJ2-1; TRBD2 agrees at 10 bases. V gave up 7 bases and J gave up 4 bases; unmatched junction bases: 7. This CDR3 spans 15 amino acids. Germline V gene sequence: CDR1 MNHEY, CDR2 SMNVEV (reference sequence). CDR3 sequence (DNA): TGTGCCAGCACCCCCCTAGCGGGGGCATACAATGAGCAGTTCTTC. Translation: CASTPLAGAYNEQFF.

The CDR3 DNA reads TGTGCCAGCAGGTTAGAGGCAACTAGCACAGATACGCAGTATTTT. Its protein product is CASRLEATSTDTQYF. The chain carries TRBV6-1 and TRBJ2-3; D not resolved. CDR3 length: 15 amino acids. V lost 6 bases and J lost 0, with 13 bases in between. The germline V gene encodes CDR1 MNHNS and CDR2 SASEGT.

This chain links TRBV14 with TRBJ1-3; D perhaps matches TRBD1 (5 bases). The CDR3 covers 14 residues. V was trimmed by 3 bases and J by 4 bases, leaving 10 bases between them. Per germline, CDR1 SGHDN and CDR2 FVKESK. The CDR3 DNA is TGTGCCAGCAGCCAGCTGGGGCAGGGAAACACCATATATTTT. It is translated as CASSQLGQGNTIYF. Combining the CDR3 with reference TRBV14 and TRBJ1-3 gives the whole variable domain EAGVTQFPSHSVIEKGQTVTLRCDPISGHDNLYWYRRVMGKEIKFLLHFVKESKQDESGMPNNRFLAERTGGTYSTLKVQPAELEDSGVYFCASSQLGQGNTIYFGEGSWLTVV.

The rearrangement uses TRBV27 and TRBJ2-1; TRBD1 is a possible D gene (6 bases). This CDR3 region has 15 residues. The germline V gene has CDR1 MNHEY and CDR2 SMNVEV (reference sequence). The ends were cut back, 6 bases at V and 2 bases at J, with 14 bases in the middle. The CDR3 here is CASRSGQSPYNEQFF. The DNA for the CDR3 is TGTGCCAGCAGATCAGGACAGTCTCCCTACAATGAGCAGTTCTTC.

A remark on this clone: The junction differs from germline at one of its ends, possibly a read error. This rearrangement joins TRBV5-4 to TRBJ1-1, with a tentative D call TRBD1 (5 bases). The CDR3 contains 14 residues. Germline V gene sequence: CDR1 SGHNT, CDR2 YYREEE (reference sequence). The CDR3 loop reads CASSQEQDNTEAFF. In nucleotides, the CDR3 is TGCGCCAGCAGCCAAGAACAGGACAACACTGAAGCTTTCTTT.

Only a few counts were recorded for this clone. The chain uses TRBV4-2 and TRBJ2-3, with D possibly TRBD1 on 7 matching bases. Per the germline V gene, CDR1 is LGHNA and CDR2 is YNFKEQ. V dropped 6 bases and J dropped 2 bases, with 30 bases sitting between them. This CDR3 has 20 amino acids. The DNA of the CDR3 is TGTGCCAGCAGGACCCCGAGGTTCCCAGGGGGGAATATACTCACAGATACGCAGTATTTT. This translates into CASRTPRFPGGNILTDTQYF.

The CDR3 loop reads CASSFVVYQETQYF. CDR3 coding DNA: TGTGCCAGCAGCTTCGTCGTGTACCAAGAGACCCAGTACTTC. The chain has TRBV11-2 and TRBJ2-5, with D uncertain. CDR1 is SGHAT and CDR2 is FQNNGV in the germline V gene. The CDR3 extends over 14 amino acids. Trimming stripped 3 bases from V and 0 bases from J, with 8 bases between.

This chain uses TRBV5-1 with TRBJ2-3; the match to TRBD2 covers 8 bases. Germline V gene lookup returns CDR1 SGHRS and CDR2 YFSETQ. J was trimmed by 0 bases and V by 1 base; bases with no gene match: 4. The CDR3 is made up of 16 amino acids. The CDR3 DNA sequence: TGCGCCAGCAGCTTGTGGCGGGGGGCTAGCACAGATACGCAGTATTTT. Translation gives CASSLWRGASTDTQYF.

CDR3 nucleotides: TGTGCCAGCAGCTTAGGGGCTAGCGGGAGGGCCATGGCCAAAAACATTCAGTACTTC. It encodes CASSLGASGRAMAKNIQYF. V is TRBV11-2 and J is TRBJ2-4, with 12 bases lining up with TRBD2. The CDR3 length is 19 residues. V dropped 1 base and J dropped 1; count of bases not matched to a gene: 8. Germline CDR1 and CDR2: SGHAT and FQNNGV. The full variable domain, in which reference TRBV11-2 and TRBJ2-4 provide the parts outside the CDR3, is EAGVAQSPRYKIIEKRQSVAFWCNPISGHATLYWYQQILGQGPKLLIQFQNNGVVDDSQLPKDRFSAERLKGVDSTLKIQPAKLEDSAVYLCASSLGASGRAMAKNIQYFGAGTRLSVL.

J is TRBJ2-1 and V is TRBV18, with no clear D. The CDR3 runs 13 residues. Per germline, CDR1 KGHSH and CDR2 LQKENI. Trimming stripped 7 bases from V and 1 base from J, with 8 bases between. DNA for the CDR3: TGTGCCAGCTTTTCTCTATCCTACAATGAGCAGTTCTTC. Encoded protein: CASFSLSYNEQFF.

The V call is TRBV6-5, the J call TRBJ2-7; TRBD1 agrees at 9 bases. The trim removed 7 bases at V and 1 base at J, leaving 8 bases unmatched. From germline, CDR1 is MNHEY and CDR2 SVGAGI. The CDR3 is 15 residues long. CDR3 amino acids: CASTRSGQGSYEQYF. For the CDR3, the DNA is TGTGCCAGCACCCGATCGGGACAGGGATCCTACGAGCAGTACTTC.

The V gene is TRBV5-4, the J gene TRBJ2-2, with 7 nucleotides matching TRBD2. This CDR3 has 16 residues. Germline CDR1 SGHNT, CDR2 YYREEE (reference sequence). Germline trimming cut 1 base from V and 2 bases from J; bases unmatched to any gene: 5. Here the CDR3 reads CASSLSLAENTGELFF. DNA for the CDR3: TGTGCCAGCAGCTTGTCCCTAGCGGAAAACACCGGGGAGCTGTTTTTT.

The chain joins TRBV5-4 to TRBJ2-5; D is perhaps TRBD2 (5 bases). The V gene lost 2 bases and the J gene lost 1 base, with 12 bases spanning the gap. Germline V CDR1 and CDR2: SGHNT, YYREEE (reference sequence). The CDR3 extends over 15 amino acids. CDR3 nucleotide sequence: TGTGCCAGCAGCTTTGGAGTCCTAGCCCAAGAGACCCAGTACTTC. It encodes CASSFGVLAQETQYF.

The chain recombines TRBV5-4 with TRBJ2-2, with 8 nucleotides matching TRBD1. Looked up from germline, CDR1 is SGHNT and CDR2 is YYREEE (reference sequence). The junction had 13 bases not matched to a gene; V was cut back by 5 bases and J by 7 bases. The CDR3 is made up of 16 amino acids. In nucleotides, the CDR3 is TGTGCCAGCAGGGGTGCGGACAGGGCCCCTGACGGGGAGCTGTTTTTT. It specifies CASRGADRAPDGELFF.